This T cell receptor (beta chain) was obtained from a study of blood T cell repertoires in COVID-19. Study information: The United States, Italy and Spain provided the acute and convalescent COVID-19 samples. Sources were T cells, B-cell-depleted T cells, or PBMCs; the material itself was cDNA or gDNA.

The germline CDR1 and CDR2 sequences are MDHEN and SYDVKM. The length of the CDR3 is 14 residues. The V segment lost 6 bases and the J segment 2 bases; nucleotides outside the gene matches: 7. TCRdb keeps only in-frame clones here, not all; method: immunoSEQ multiplex PCR. The sample lists about 160,000 clones; roughly 78% were seen once. The sequencing input was peripheral blood. This sequence joins TRBV28 and TRBJ2-7; 7 bases fit TRBD1. This TCR came from a woman between 55 and 75 years old with COVID-19, enrolled during active disease. In nucleotides, the CDR3 is TGTGCCAGCAGGGGGACAGTGGTCCCCTACGAGCAGTACGTC. This gives the protein CASRGTVVPYEQYV.